One and the same sample provided the 2 T cell receptor beta chains below, sequenced in a study of blood T cell repertoires in COVID-19. Repertoires were generated with immunoSEQ multiplex PCR, while TCRdb's copy carries only in-frame clones and drops some. The sample consists of approximately 440,000 clones, about nine tenths of them appearing once. The specimen sequenced was PBMCs or T cells enriched from blood (not recorded which). The receptors were gathered from a woman aged 18-30 years who had recovered from COVID-19.

In this sample, this clone turned up a few times. CDR3: CASSLKAVSTGGPGNTIYF. The CDR3 DNA is TGTGCCAGCAGCTTGAAGGCGGTTTCTACAGGGGGCCCCGGAAACACCATATATTTT. V is TRBV5-5 and J is TRBJ1-3, with 9 bases fitting TRBD1. This CDR3 spans 19 amino acids. Germline loops: CDR1 SGHKS, CDR2 YYEKEE (reference sequence). Trimming took 1 base from V and 4 from J; bases not matched to a gene: 15.

The chain uses TRBV5-4 and TRBJ2-5, with TRBD2 matching over 11 bases. The germline gives CDR1 SGHNT, CDR2 YYREEE (reference sequence). J lost 5 bases, V lost 2 bases, and 5 bases had no gene match. The length of the CDR3 is 15 residues. In DNA, the CDR3 is TGTGCCAGCAGCTTTAGCGGGGGGGCTTTGGAGACCCAGTACTTC. Amino acid sequence: CASSFSGGALETQYF.